The 5 T cell receptor beta chains below come from one sample, sequenced in a study of blood T cells in healthy people across ages. With a J-beta primer mix and a sample-barcoded 5' primer, a second PCR ran about 7 to 11 cycles. TCRdb recomputed calls from the 5' RACE reads with MiXCR, one row per CDR3 protein. The sample lists roughly 1.4 million distinct CDR3 sequences; approximately 59% were seen once. Sequenced: blood. The source is a young man in good health.

In this sample, this clonotype turned up a few times. The gene calls are TRBV15 and TRBJ2-7, with no clear D. Germline V gene lookup returns CDR1 LNHNV and CDR2 YYDKDF (reference sequence). V was trimmed by 1 base and J by 3 bases, leaving 10 bases between them. The CDR3 covers 14 residues. CDR3 coding DNA: TGTGCCACCAGCAGAGTAGGGCGGAACTACGAGCAGTACTTC. Amino acids: CATSRVGRNYEQYF.

V usage is TRBV4-1 and J usage is TRBJ1-1; D is undetermined. V was trimmed by 0 bases and J by 8 bases, leaving 25 bases between them. Germline CDR1 MGHRA, CDR2 YSYEKL. The CDR3 consists of 18 residues. CDR3 region: CASSQDRVGSFLVTEAFF. DNA for the CDR3: TGCGCCAGCAGCCAAGATCGGGTGGGCAGCTTCTTGGTCACCGAAGCTTTCTTT.

CDR3 in amino acids: CASSLYRDRGWYEQYF. CDR3 coding DNA: TGTGCCAGCAGCTTATACCGGGACAGGGGGTGGTACGAGCAGTACTTC. V usage is TRBV11-2 and J usage is TRBJ2-5; 11 bases map to TRBD1. The closer fit of TRBJ2-7 to the DNA end suggests the J call may be wrong. The CDR3 is 16 residues long. Germline V gene data show CDR1 as SGHAT and CDR2 as FQNNGV.

J is TRBJ2-7 and V is TRBV7-9, with 8 bases lining up with TRBD2. V lost 4 bases to trimming and J lost 0 bases; unmatched junction nucleotides: 8. Per the germline V gene, CDR1 is SEHNR and CDR2 is FQNEAQ (reference sequence). This CDR3 has 16 residues. CDR3 in amino acids: CASSSSSGRYSYEQYF. CDR3 bases: TGTGCCAGCAGCTCCTCTAGCGGGCGTTACTCCTACGAGCAGTACTTC. Looking up the rest from reference TRBV7-9 and TRBJ2-7 gives the full variable domain: DTGVSQNPRHKITKRGQNVTFRCDPISEHNRLYWYRQTLGQGPEFLTYFQNEAQLEKSRLLSDRFSAERPKGSFSTLEIQRTEQGDSAMYLCASSSSSGRYSYEQYFGPGTRLTVT.

The chain employs TRBV6-5 and TRBJ2-5; TRBD2 matches at 11 bases. Looked up from germline, CDR1 is MNHEY and CDR2 is SVGAGI. CDR3 length: 15 residues. Losses at the gene ends were 7 bases for V and 2 bases for J; bases not matched to a gene: 6. The CDR3 DNA is TGTGCCAGCATCTATAGCGGGGGGGAGCAAGAGACCCAGTACTTC. Translation: CASIYSGGEQETQYF.